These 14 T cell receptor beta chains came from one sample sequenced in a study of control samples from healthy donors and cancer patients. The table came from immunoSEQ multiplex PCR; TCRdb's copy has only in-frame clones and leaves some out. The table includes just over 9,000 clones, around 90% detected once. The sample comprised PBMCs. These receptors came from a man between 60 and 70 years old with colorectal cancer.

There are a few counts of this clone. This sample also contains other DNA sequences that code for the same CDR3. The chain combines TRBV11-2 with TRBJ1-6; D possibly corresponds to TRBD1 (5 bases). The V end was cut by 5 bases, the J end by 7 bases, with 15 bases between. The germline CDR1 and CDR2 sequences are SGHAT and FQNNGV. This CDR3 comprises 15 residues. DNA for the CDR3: TGTGCCAGCAGCCGGCAGGGTAGAGGAAATTCACCCCTCCACTTT. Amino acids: CASSRQGRGNSPLHF.

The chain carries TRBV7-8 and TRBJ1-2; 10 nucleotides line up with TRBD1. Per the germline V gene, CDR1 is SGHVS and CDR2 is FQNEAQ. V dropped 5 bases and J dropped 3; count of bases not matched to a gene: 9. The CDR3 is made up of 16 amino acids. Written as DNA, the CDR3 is TGTGCCAGCAGCCCGGGTAGGGACAGGGGTTACTATGGCTACACCTTC. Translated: CASSPGRDRGYYGYTF.

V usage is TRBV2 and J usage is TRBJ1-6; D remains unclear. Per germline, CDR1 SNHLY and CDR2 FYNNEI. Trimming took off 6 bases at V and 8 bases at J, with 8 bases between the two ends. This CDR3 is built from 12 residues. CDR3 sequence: CASRVNDSPLHF. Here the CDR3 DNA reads TGTGCCAGCAGGGTTAACGATTCACCCCTCCACTTT.

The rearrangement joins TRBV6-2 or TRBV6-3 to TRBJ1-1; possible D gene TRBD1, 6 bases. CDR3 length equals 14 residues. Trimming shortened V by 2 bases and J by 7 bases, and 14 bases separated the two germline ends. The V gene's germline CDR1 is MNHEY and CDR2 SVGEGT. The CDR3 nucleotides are TGTGCCAGCAGTTACGGGACACGTACCGTTGAAGCTTTCTTT. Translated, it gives CASSYGTRTVEAFF.

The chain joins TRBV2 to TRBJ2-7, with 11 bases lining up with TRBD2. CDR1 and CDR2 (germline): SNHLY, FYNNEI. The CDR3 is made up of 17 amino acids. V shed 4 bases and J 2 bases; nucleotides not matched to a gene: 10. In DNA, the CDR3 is TGTGCCAGCAGTGCGCCTAGCGGGGGGCCTATGACCTACGAGCAGTACTTC. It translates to CASSAPSGGPMTYEQYF.

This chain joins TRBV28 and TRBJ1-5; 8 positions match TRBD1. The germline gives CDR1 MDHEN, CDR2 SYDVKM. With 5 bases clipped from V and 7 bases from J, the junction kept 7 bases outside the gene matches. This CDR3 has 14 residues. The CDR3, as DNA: TGTGCCAGCAGTCCAGGGGGCGCGTCACAGCCCCAGCATTTT. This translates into CASSPGGASQPQHF.

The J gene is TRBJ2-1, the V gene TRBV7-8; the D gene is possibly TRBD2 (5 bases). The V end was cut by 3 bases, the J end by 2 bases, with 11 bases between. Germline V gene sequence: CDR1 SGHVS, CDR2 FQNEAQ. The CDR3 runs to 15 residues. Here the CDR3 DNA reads TGTGCCAGCAGCTTCCGGGATTGGACCTACAATGAGCAGTTCTTC. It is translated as CASSFRDWTYNEQFF.

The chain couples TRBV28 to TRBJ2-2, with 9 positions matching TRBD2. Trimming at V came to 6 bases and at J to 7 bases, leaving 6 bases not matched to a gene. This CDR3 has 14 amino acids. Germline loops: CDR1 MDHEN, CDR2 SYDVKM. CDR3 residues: CASSRGGAGGELFF. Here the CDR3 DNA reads TGTGCCAGCAGCCGCGGGGGGGCCGGCGGGGAGCTGTTTTTT.

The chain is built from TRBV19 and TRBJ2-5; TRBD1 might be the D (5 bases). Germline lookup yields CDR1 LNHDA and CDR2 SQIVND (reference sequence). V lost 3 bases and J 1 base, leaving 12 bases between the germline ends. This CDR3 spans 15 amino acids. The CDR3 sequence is CASSISRTTQETQYF. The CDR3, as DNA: TGTGCCAGTAGTATTTCCCGGACAACCCAAGAGACCCAGTACTTC.

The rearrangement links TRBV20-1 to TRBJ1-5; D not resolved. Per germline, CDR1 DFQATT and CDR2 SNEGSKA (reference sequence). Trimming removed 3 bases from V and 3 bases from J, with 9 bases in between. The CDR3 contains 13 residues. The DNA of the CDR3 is TGCAGTGCTAGTCCGGGTCCCAATCAGCCCCAGCATTTT. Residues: CSASPGPNQPQHF.

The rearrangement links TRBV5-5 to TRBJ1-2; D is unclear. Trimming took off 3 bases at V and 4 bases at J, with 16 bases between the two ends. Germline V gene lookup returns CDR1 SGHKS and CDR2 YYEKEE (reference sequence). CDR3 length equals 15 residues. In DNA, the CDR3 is TGTGCCAGCAGCTCGTTTCGTAGTCCCACCTATGGCTACACCTTC. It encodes CASSSFRSPTYGYTF.

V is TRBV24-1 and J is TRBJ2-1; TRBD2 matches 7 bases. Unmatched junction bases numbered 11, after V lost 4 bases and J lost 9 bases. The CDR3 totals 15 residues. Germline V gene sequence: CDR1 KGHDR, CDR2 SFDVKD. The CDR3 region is CATSEPSGTTGEQFF. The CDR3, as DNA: TGTGCCACCAGTGAGCCGTCAGGGACTACGGGTGAGCAGTTCTTC.

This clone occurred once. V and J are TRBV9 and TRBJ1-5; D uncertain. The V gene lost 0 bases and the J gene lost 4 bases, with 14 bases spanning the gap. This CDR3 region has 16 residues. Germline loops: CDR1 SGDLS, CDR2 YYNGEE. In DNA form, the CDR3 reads TGTGCCAGCAGCGTAGGGGTAGGGTCGGGAAATCAGCCCCAGCATTTT. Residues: CASSVGVGSGNQPQHF. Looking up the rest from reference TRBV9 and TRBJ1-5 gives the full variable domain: DSGVTQTPKHLITATGQRVTLRCSPRSGDLSVYWYQQSLDQGLQFLIQYYNGEERAKGNILERFSAQQFPDLHSELNLSSLELGDSALYFCASSVGVGSGNQPQHFGDGTRLSIL.

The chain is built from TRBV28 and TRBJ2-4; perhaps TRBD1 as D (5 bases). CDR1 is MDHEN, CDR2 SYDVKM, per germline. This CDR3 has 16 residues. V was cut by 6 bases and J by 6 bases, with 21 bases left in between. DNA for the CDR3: TGTGCCAGCAGCCCGGAACAACTGGGTAGGGGAAACATTCAGTACTTC. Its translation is CASSPEQLGRGNIQYF.